This T cell receptor (beta chain) was sequenced during a study of blood T cell repertoires in COVID-19. Trimming cost V 4 bases and J 5 bases, with 14 bases left between them. The CDR3 has 15 amino acids. Germline CDR1 reads MNHEY; CDR2 reads SMNVEV (reference sequence). Profiled with immunoSEQ multiplex PCR; TCRdb holds only in-frame clones, not every one. The sample lists roughly 190,000 clones, around three quarters seen once, with about a sixth in the top ten. The sample was PBMCs or T cells enriched from blood (not recorded which). The V and J genes are TRBV27 and TRBJ1-4; maybe TRBD1 (5 bases). The sequence derives from a woman aged 45-65 years with acute COVID-19. CDR3 residues: CASSSLGRANEKLFF. DNA for the CDR3: TGTGCCAGCAGTTCCTTGGGCAGGGCGAATGAAAAACTGTTTTTT.